This TCR beta chain appears in the sequencing data of a study of shared clonotypes between healthy human individuals (dated by TCRdb to about 2020). About the investigation overall: Two women and a few men aged 18 to 49 years were included in the cohort. For each donor, CD4 naive and CD4 memory were each given three plates, CD8 naive was given two plates, and CD8 memory was given one plate. Blood TCR repertoires of a handful of healthy adults were deeply sequenced to estimate repertoire size and the extent of clonotype sharing between individuals. Libraries were prepared and TCR repertoires were sequenced by different laboratories using diverse techniques, in order to increase sequencing depth and limit assay-specific biases. Leukapheresis yielded between about 0.94 and 8.9 billion PBMCs per donor. Results and caveats for the whole study, not just this receptor: Sharing across four donors was observed for roughly 5% of naive CD4, about 3.2% of naive CD8, over 2% of memory CD4, and roughly 0.4% of memory CD8 clonotypes. Compared with non-shared clonotypes, the clonotypes found in all four sorted-subset donors had higher generation probabilities. Even with the large sequencing depth, rarefaction of the sorted-subset datasets indicated that sequencing was incomplete. Because the study included only a small number of donors, the genetic and exposure-history diversity represented was limited. Pairwise subsampling led to the expectation that sequencing depth would affect the degree of clonotype sharing among donors. Naive subsets generally had larger estimated clonotype richness than memory subsets did. Sampling was limited to blood, and TCR repertoires in tissue likely differ from TCR repertoires in blood.

Using the deep immunoSEQ assay, multiplex PCR amplified TCR CDR3 regions from genomic DNA. Genomic DNA extracted from each cell subset was distributed evenly over all wells of several immunoSEQ 96-well plates, and each plate served as one replicate. Each replicate PCR for sorted subsets received about 200 ng genomic DNA, equal to about 30,000 T cell genomes. The purified libraries were quantified using a Qubit 3.0 fluorometer, sized with a Bioanalyzer 2100, and then quantified again using the KAPA Library Quantification kit. Every immunoSEQ 96-well plate was sequenced on a separate single-read 150-cycle Illumina NextSeq 550 flow cell. As for the authors' bioinformatics: Because the immunoSEQ output included only junctional sequences and no quality scores, the filtering could not be the same as the filtering used for full-length reads. Sequences were annotated with PyIR, a Python wrapper for IgBLAST v1.9, using IMGT germline references to assign V/J genes and CDR3. Reads were removed for weak V/J assignments (E-value above 1e-6), missing CDR3, stop codons, out-of-frame junctions, or ambiguous translated residues. V3J clonotypes were defined as sequences sharing the same inferred V gene, J gene, and CDR3 amino acid sequence. Percentage overlap between repertoires was computed as shared unique clonotypes divided by the size of the smaller repertoire. Three approaches were used to assess repertoire richness: RTK rarefaction, the Chao1 estimator, and Recon v2.1 estimates of unobserved clonotypes. Generation probabilities for all TCRbeta clonotypes obtained by the gDNA method from a handful of donors were computed using OLGA. TCRdb re-hosts the immuneACCESS table, in-frame sequences only. Its copies lack some clones; in the studies checked, an unresolved V gene accounts for under half of them, and the cause for the rest is not known. Clone size and the V and J calls come from that table; the DNA yielded D and trimming. The sample table contains roughly 2 million clones; only one count was recorded for about 95% of them. 0.85% to 1.2% of the sample is taken by the ten largest.

CD8 naive samples were obtained by positive selection for CCR7 among CD45RO-negative cells, yielding a CD45RA+CCR7+ population from which TemRA cells were excluded. Healthy HIV-negative adults with no recently reported acute infections or vaccinations were included as donors. All donors were Caucasian adults living in Nashville, Tennessee, USA. After blood collection by leukapheresis, PBMCs were isolated using Ficoll-Histopaque density gradient centrifugation and then cryopreserved in the vapor phase of liquid nitrogen. Analytical flow cytometry was used to check the purity and quantity of each magnetically sorted T cell population. Genomic DNA was isolated from each sorted fraction and quantified by UV absorbance on a Nanodrop 2000c. Inclusive of the bounding cysteine and phenylalanine, the CDR3 is 12 residues long. Just CDR3 DNA is preserved here, 36 bases in frame from base 1. CDR1 and CDR2 were assigned from the germline V gene as MGHRA and YSYEKL. The junction carries 11 bases between V and J, which are trimmed by 3 bases and 9 bases respectively.

Notes on this clone: Its antigen has not been determined. Within one base of it there is no much larger clone, and no base qualities were kept.

The sequenced sample was naive CD8+ T cells sorted from blood. The cell subset or site label on this specimen signifies: CD45RA+CCR7+. The receptor comes from a man aged 18 to 29 in good health. The chain is made from TRBV4-1 and TRBJ2-5; a weak D assignment points to TRBD1 (5 bases agree). CDR3 loop: CASSQPEGAQYF. At the DNA level, the sequence is TGCGCCAGCAGCCAGCCCGAAGGGGCCCAGTACTTC.